A selection of T cell receptor beta chains follows, all from one sample in a study of CD8 T cells in ankylosing spondylitis. A single record per CDR3 protein comes from TCRdb applying MiXCR to the 5' RACE reads. The sample lists 250,000 to 350,000 distinct CDR3 sequences, about 20% seen once, with roughly 3.4% in the top ten. Sequencing input: blood, either unsorted or a sorted T cell fraction (not recorded which). These receptors all come from a female donor with ankylosing spondylitis or in good health (not recorded which). Both conserved end residues are part of each CDR3. A D gene is named only where the DNA matches it firmly. Clone size is shown for a subset of rows, as once, few, many or a class of expanded clone.

length	D	V	size	J	DNA	CDR3
15	TRBD2	TRBV7-2	NA	TRBJ2-2	TGTGCCAGCAGCTCTCCGACTAGCGGGAAAGGGGAGCTGTTTTTT	CASSSPTSGKGELFF
12	NA	TRBV10-3	NA	TRBJ1-1	TGTGCCACCCGAGGGAAGAACACTGAAGCTTTCTTT	CATRGKNTEAFF
13	NA	TRBV5-4	NA	TRBJ1-1	TGTGCCAGCAGCTTGGACTCGCACACTGAAGCTTTCTTT	CASSLDSHTEAFF
11	NA	TRBV11-2	NA	TRBJ2-3	TGTGCCAGCGGGGCCACAGATACGCAGTATTTT	CASGATDTQYF
14	NA	TRBV11-3	NA	TRBJ1-1	TGTGCCAGCACCCAAAGGGAATTGAACACTGAAGCTTTCTTT	CASTQRELNTEAFF
18	TRBD1	TRBV10-3	NA	TRBJ2-6	TGTGCCACCCACGGGACAGGGGGCGATATAGCTGGGGCCAACGTCCTGACTTTC	CATHGTGGDIAGANVLTF
15	NA	TRBV2	few	TRBJ2-5	TGTGCCAGCAGGATCGCCGGGACGAGCCCAGAGACCCAGTACTTC	CASRIAGTSPETQYF
15	TRBD2	TRBV20-1	NA	TRBJ2-5	TGCAGTGCTGGGGACCTAGCGGGAGGGACGGAGACCCAGTACTTC	CSAGDLAGGTETQYF
14	NA	TRBV10-3	few	TRBJ2-3	TGTGCCATCAGACAAGGATATGACACAGATACGCAGTATTTT	CAIRQGYDTDTQYF
15	NA	TRBV7-2	NA	TRBJ1-6	TGTGCCAGCAGCTTATTGGGAAAGGAAAATTCACCCCTCCACTTT	CASSLLGKENSPLHF
13	NA	TRBV5-6	few	TRBJ2-3	TGTGCCAGCAGACAGGTAGTTGGGGGCACGCAGTATTTT	CASRQVVGGTQYF
13	NA	TRBV12-3/TRBV12-4	many	TRBJ2-7	TGTGCCAGCGGAACCCCCGGGGCGGACGAGCAGTACTTC	CASGTPGADEQYF
17	TRBD2	TRBV20-1	many	TRBJ2-3	TGCAGTGCTAGAGATCGGGAGCGGGAGTGGAGCACAGATACGCAGTATTTT	CSARDREREWSTDTQYF
14	NA	TRBV4-3	few	TRBJ2-1	TGCGCCAGCAGCCAAGAGATAGCGCGCAATGAGCAGTTCTTC	CASSQEIARNEQFF
13	NA	TRBV7-8	NA	TRBJ2-1	TGTGCCAGCAGCTTACTAGCCTACAATGAGCAGTTCTTC	CASSLLAYNEQFF
13	TRBD1	TRBV11-3	few	TRBJ2-2	TGTGCCAGCAGCAAACAGGGGGCCGGGGAGCTGTTTTTT	CASSKQGAGELFF
14	NA	TRBV7-9	NA	TRBJ1-2	TGTGCCAGCAGCTTGTTGGGGCGTAACTATGGCTACACCTTC	CASSLLGRNYGYTF
12	NA	TRBV29-1	few	TRBJ2-5	TGCAGCGTTGACTTGGTAGAAGAGACCCAGTACTTC	CSVDLVEETQYF
14	NA	TRBV5-1	NA	TRBJ1-6	TGCGCCAGCAGCTCGGGCACCTGGAGCTCACCCCTCCACTTT	CASSSGTWSSPLHF
12	NA	TRBV29-1	many	TRBJ2-2	TGCAGCGGCGGACAGCGTCCCGGGGAGCTGTTTTTT	CSGGQRPGELFF
18	NA	TRBV7-8	NA	TRBJ2-6	TGTGCCAGCAGCTTAGCGGGGGGAGGCCACTATGGGGCCAACGTCCTGACTTTC	CASSLAGGGHYGANVLTF
16	NA	TRBV29-1	NA	TRBJ1-1	TGCAGCGTTGAGAGGGGAGGCCCAATTCTGAACACTGAAGCTTTCTTT	CSVERGGPILNTEAFF
15	NA	TRBV29-1	few	TRBJ1-1	TGCAGCGTTGTAGGGGCGATAAGGCTTAACACTGAAGCTTTCTTT	CSVVGAIRLNTEAFF
15	NA	TRBV5-1	few	TRBJ1-3	TGCGCCAGCAGCCGGACATCTTCGGCTGGAAACACCATATATTTT	CASSRTSSAGNTIYF
17	TRBD1	TRBV10-3	NA	TRBJ2-1	TGTGCCATCAGTGAGCCCGGGACAGGGGCTGATTACAATGAGCAGTTCTTC	CAISEPGTGADYNEQFF
13	NA	TRBV13	NA	TRBJ2-7	TGTGCCAGCAGCCGTAGAATTAACTACGAGCAGTACTTC	CASSRRINYEQYF
14	TRBD2	TRBV7-2	many	TRBJ2-3	TGTGCCAGCAGTCTGACTAGCGGCACAGATACGCAGTATTTT	CASSLTSGTDTQYF
15	NA	TRBV10-3	many	TRBJ2-5	TGTGCCATCAGTCCCAACGTCGGGGCAGAAGAGACCCAGTACTTC	CAISPNVGAEETQYF
15	NA	TRBV20-1	few	TRBJ2-5	TGCAGTGCTAGAGATTCAACGGGGAAGTTCGAGACCCAGTACTTC	CSARDSTGKFETQYF
14	TRBD2	TRBV12-3/TRBV12-4	NA	TRBJ2-1	TGTGCCAGCAGATGGGGGGGTTCCTACAATGAGCAGTTCTTC	CASRWGGSYNEQFF
14	NA	TRBV6-2/TRBV6-3	NA	TRBJ1-1	TGTGCCAGCGTACTTGGTCGGTTGAACACTGAAGCTTTCTTT	CASVLGRLNTEAFF
14	NA	TRBV7-2	NA	TRBJ1-1	TGTGCCAGCAGCCTGGCATTTAGGGGCACTGAAGCTTTCTTT	CASSLAFRGTEAFF
12	NA	TRBV10-3	few	TRBJ2-7	TGTGCCATCAAGGAGAAGGGGGGAGAGCAGTACTTC	CAIKEKGGEQYF
17	NA	TRBV7-9	NA	TRBJ2-2	TGTGCCAGCAGCTTATCAGGGAGCAGGATGAACACCGGGGAGCTGTTTTTT	CASSLSGSRMNTGELFF
15	TRBD1	TRBV6-1	NA	TRBJ2-1	TGTGCCAGCAGCCTGACAGGGATCTCCTACAATGAGCAGTTCTTC	CASSLTGISYNEQFF
14	TRBD2	TRBV10-3	few	TRBJ2-5	TGTGCCATCACTAGCGGGAGGGCGGGGGAGACCCAGTACTTC	CAITSGRAGETQYF
14	NA	TRBV2	few	TRBJ2-1	TGTGCCAGCAGTGAAGAGCGGCCAAGGGGTGAGCAGTTCTTC	CASSEERPRGEQFF
10	NA	TRBV20-1	NA	TRBJ1-2	TGCAGGGCGACGGGGGATGGCTACACCTTC	CRATGDGYTF
15	NA	TRBV12-3/TRBV12-4	few	TRBJ2-7	TGTGCCAGCACCTCGGTTGTAGAGGGTCGCTACGAGCAGTACTTC	CASTSVVEGRYEQYF
14	TRBD2	TRBV6-2/TRBV6-3	NA	TRBJ2-7	TGTGCCAGCAGCCTACTACAGCGGGAGTACGAGCAGTACTTC	CASSLLQREYEQYF
12	NA	TRBV28	NA	TRBJ2-7	TGTGCCAGCACAGGGGTCTTGTACGAGCAGTACTTC	CASTGVLYEQYF
15	NA	TRBV20-1	few	TRBJ2-1	TGCAGTGCTGCCCGGGGGGGGACAGGGTGCGATGAGCAGTTCTTC	CSAARGGTGCDEQFF
16	NA	TRBV27	NA	TRBJ2-2	TGTGCCAGCAGTTTACCGGGAAAAAGGAACACCGGGGAGCTGTTTTTT	CASSLPGKRNTGELFF
11	NA	TRBV10-3	few	TRBJ2-7	TGTGCCATCCTACCCAGAGACGAGCAGTACTTC	CAILPRDEQYF
12	NA	TRBV7-9	few	TRBJ2-7	TGTGCCAGCAGCTTCACAGGTAACGAGCAGTACTTC	CASSFTGNEQYF
15	TRBD1	TRBV5-1	few	TRBJ1-1	TGCGCCAGCAGCTCTTCCAGGGGGATGAACACTGAAGCTTTCTTT	CASSSSRGMNTEAFF
18	NA	TRBV5-1	NA	TRBJ1-6	TGCGCCAGCAGCTTGGGTCCCCAGGGGAGCGCCTATAATTCACCCCTCCACTTT	CASSLGPQGSAYNSPLHF
15	NA	TRBV5-1	NA	TRBJ1-4	TGCGCCAGCAGCCCCAGCGAAGACGCTAATGAAAAACTGTTTTTT	CASSPSEDANEKLFF
14	NA	TRBV5-1	many	TRBJ2-1	TGCGCCAGCACCCCTGGAGGTTCCTACAATGAGCAGTTCTTC	CASTPGGSYNEQFF
11	NA	TRBV6-5	NA	TRBJ2-7	TGTGCCAGCAGAAACCCGTACGAGCAGTACTTC	CASRNPYEQYF
14	NA	TRBV18	NA	TRBJ2-7	TGTGCCAGCTCACCTGGGACCACCGGCTACGAGCAGTACTTC	CASSPGTTGYEQYF
14	NA	TRBV4-3	NA	TRBJ1-1	TGCGCCAGCAGTCCCTCTTGGCAGAACACTGAAGCTTTCTTT	CASSPSWQNTEAFF
14	TRBD1	TRBV11-2	few	TRBJ2-7	TGTGCCAGCGTCCTCCTCAGGGGGTCCTACGAGCAGTACTTC	CASVLLRGSYEQYF
14	TRBD2	TRBV4-2	few	TRBJ2-1	TGTGCCAGCAGCCGTTCGCGCGGGAGGGGTGAGCAGTTCTTC	CASSRSRGRGEQFF
15	NA	TRBV7-8	NA	TRBJ2-7	TGTGCCAGCAGCCAACTCGGGACCTCCAGGGCCGAGCAGTACTTC	CASSQLGTSRAEQYF
13	NA	TRBV5-4	NA	TRBJ2-5	TGTGCCAGCAGCTTGGATCTGGTAGAGACCCAGTACTTC	CASSLDLVETQYF
15	NA	TRBV18	few	TRBJ2-1	TGTGCCAGCTCACAGCTAGCCGACACCTACAATGAGCAGTTCTTC	CASSQLADTYNEQFF
14	NA	TRBV25-1	few	TRBJ1-4	TGTGCCAGCAGTGACCATTCCGTTAATGAAAAACTGTTTTTT	CASSDHSVNEKLFF
13	NA	TRBV7-2	few	TRBJ1-4	TGTGCCAGCAGCCGGTCGGACAGAGAAAGACTGTTTTTT	CASSRSDRERLFF